Below, 25 T cell receptor beta chains from the same sample are listed, as sequenced in a study of shared clonotypes between healthy human individuals (dated by TCRdb to between 2020 and 2021). Library method: the immunoSEQ multiplex PCR assay. In its TCRdb copy, this immuneACCESS table keeps in-frame sequences only and misses some clones. Where compared with another copy, unresolved V genes explain less than half of these, and the others have no known cause. This sample holds approximately 2.3 million clones; approximately 93% were observed only once. Around 0.4% of the sample belongs to the ten largest clones. Specimen: naive CD4+ T cells from PBMCs. The cell subset or site tag for this specimen amounts to: CD45RA+ positively selected. The receptor set was obtained from a man younger than 35 in good health. Some clones in this sample may be carry-over from other donors' samples.

The J gene is TRBJ2-3, the V gene TRBV5-5; D is ambiguous. The CDR3 length is 14 residues. Germline CDR1 reads SGHKS; CDR2 reads YYEKEE (reference sequence). V gave up 0 bases and J gave up 4 bases, with 9 bases separating them. The CDR3 spells CASSLARNADTQYF. The CDR3 DNA is TGTGCCAGCAGCTTGGCCCGTAACGCAGATACGCAGTATTTT.

The V gene is TRBV19, the J gene TRBJ2-7, with D perhaps matching TRBD2 (7 bases). The V end was cut by 4 bases, the J end by 3 bases, with 16 bases between. Per germline, CDR1 LNHDA and CDR2 SQIVND (reference sequence). The length of the CDR3 is 15 residues. The CDR3 DNA reads TGTGCCAGTAGTAGGCGTTTGGGAGGGGGCTACGAGCAGTACTTC. Translated, it gives CASSRRLGGGYEQYF.

The rearrangement links TRBV9 to TRBJ1-5, with D possibly matching TRBD1 (6 bases). V lost 1 base, J lost 2 bases, and 19 bases lay in between. Germline CDR1 is SGDLS and CDR2 is YYNGEE. The CDR3 totals 18 residues. The CDR3 region is CASSVKGGIEVGNQPQHF. The CDR3 DNA sequence: TGTGCCAGCAGCGTAAAGGGGGGAATTGAGGTTGGCAATCAGCCCCAGCATTTT.

The table lists this clone with a count of one. The rearrangement links TRBV29-1 to TRBJ1-2; D is unresolved. CDR1 is SQVTM, CDR2 ANQGSEA, per germline. V lost 7 bases and J 3 bases, leaving 9 bases between the germline ends. The CDR3 has 11 residues. The chain's CDR3 is CSGRRHYGYTF. The CDR3 DNA follows: TGCAGCGGCCGACGACACTATGGCTACACCTTC.

This sequence joins TRBV7-2 and TRBJ1-1, with D unresolved. CDR3 length equals 18 residues. Germline V gene sequence: CDR1 SGHTA, CDR2 FQGNSA. The V end lost 0 bases, the J end lost 5 bases, and 22 bases lay between the germline ends. CDR3 bases: TGTGCCAGCAGCTTAGCCACAGCATGGCGTCCACGAGGAACTGAAGCTTTCTTT. Protein product: CASSLATAWRPRGTEAFF.

This chain connects TRBV14 to TRBJ2-5; D is unresolved. Germline lookup yields CDR1 SGHDN and CDR2 FVKESK. Trimming left V 4 bases short and J 1 base short, with 7 bases between. This CDR3 region has 13 residues. CDR3 nucleotides: TGTGCCAGCAGCCCCCTAGGCCAAGAGACCCAGTACTTC. Translation gives CASSPLGQETQYF.

The CDR3 protein is CASSPVGGIISNQPQHF. For the CDR3, the DNA is TGTGCCAGCAGCCCTGTGGGGGGAATTATAAGCAATCAGCCCCAGCATTTT. V gene TRBV28 combines with J gene TRBJ1-5; TRBD1 is a possible D gene (5 bases). CDR1 MDHEN and CDR2 SYDVKM come from the germline V gene. CDR3 size: 17 residues. V dropped 6 bases and J dropped 1 base, with 19 bases sitting between them.

The chain carries TRBV18 and TRBJ2-3; TRBD2 is a possible D gene (5 bases). V was pared by 4 bases and J by 0 bases, with 20 bases between. In germline, CDR1 is KGHSH, CDR2 LQKENI. This CDR3 has 18 residues. The CDR3, as DNA: TGTGCCAGCTCACGTTCGTCGACTACCTCTACTAGCACAGATACGCAGTATTTT. Amino acids: CASSRSSTTSTSTDTQYF.

The chain has TRBV5-4 and TRBJ2-2; 7 bases line up with TRBD1. The germline V gene encodes CDR1 SGHNT and CDR2 YYREEE (reference sequence). The CDR3 is made up of 15 amino acids. Trimming at V came to 4 bases and at J to 0 bases, leaving 3 bases not matched to a gene. CDR3 nucleotides: TGTGCCAGCAGCCCGGGACAGCCGAACACCGGGGAGCTGTTTTTT. Translation: CASSPGQPNTGELFF.

V usage is TRBV27 and J usage is TRBJ1-1; D not resolved. Trimming removed 3 bases at V and 3 bases at J, with 8 bases between. In germline, CDR1 is MNHEY, CDR2 SMNVEV (reference sequence). The CDR3 covers 13 residues. The CDR3 spells CASSLYGDTEAFF. The CDR3, as DNA: TGTGCCAGCAGTTTGTATGGGGACACTGAAGCTTTCTTT.

The table lists this clone with a few counts. The genes are TRBV12-5 and TRBJ2-1, with D possibly TRBD2 on 5 matching bases. Germline-derived CDR1 and CDR2 are LGHNT and FRNRAP. Trimming took 10 bases from V and 10 from J, leaving 23 bases between them. CDR3 length: 14 amino acids. DNA of the CDR3: TGTGCTACCGCGGCTCAAGGACTGACCACCGAGCAGTTCTTC. Translation gives CATAAQGLTTEQFF.

For the CDR3, the DNA is TGTGCCAGCAGTTTAATCGCCAGGGACAATCAGCCCCAGCATTTT. As protein: CASSLIARDNQPQHF. The genes are TRBV28 and TRBJ1-5; maybe TRBD1 (5 bases). Germline V gives CDR1 MDHEN, CDR2 SYDVKM. V dropped 2 bases and J dropped 3 bases, with 11 bases sitting between them. There are 15 residues in the CDR3.

The chain couples TRBV5-1 to TRBJ2-5; D unclear. Matching the DNA end better, TRBJ2-7 makes the J call doubtful. Germline CDR1 and CDR2: SGHRS and YFSETQ. This CDR3 is built from 13 residues. CDR3 coding DNA: TGCGCCAGCAGCTTGGATCTTAGCCACGAGCAGTACTTC. Its translation: CASSLDLSHEQYF.

The chain uses TRBV5-6 and TRBJ2-3, with TRBD2 matching over 7 bases. This CDR3 comprises 16 residues. V dropped 4 bases and J dropped 4; count of bases not matched to a gene: 12. From germline, CDR1 is SGHDT and CDR2 YYEEEE. CDR3 in amino acids: CASSPGGIRTADTQYF. DNA of the CDR3: TGTGCCAGCAGCCCCGGGGGGATCAGGACCGCAGATACGCAGTATTTT. Based on the CDR3 plus reference TRBV5-6 and TRBJ2-3, the full variable domain is DAGVTQSPTHLIKTRGQQVTLRCSPKSGHDTVSWYQQALGQGPQFIFQYYEEEERQRGNFPDRFSGHQFPNYSSELNVNALLLGDSALYLCASSPGGIRTADTQYFGPGTRLTVL.

Worth noting for this clone: Other DNA sequences of this sample code for an identical CDR3. The chain carries TRBV5-1 and TRBJ2-7; D remains unclear. From germline, CDR1 is SGHRS and CDR2 YFSETQ. The CDR3 consists of 13 residues. The V end was cut by 0 bases, the J end by 3 bases, with 7 bases between. This CDR3 is CASSLGNSYEQYF. In DNA, the CDR3 is TGCGCCAGCAGCTTGGGAAACAGCTACGAGCAGTACTTC.

The CDR3 DNA sequence: TGTGCCAGCAGCTTAACATCCGGGTCAAACGGGGATGAGCAGTTCTTC. As protein: CASSLTSGSNGDEQFF. This chain connects TRBV7-3 to TRBJ2-1; TRBD2 is a possible D gene (5 bases). The CDR3 is made up of 16 amino acids. Germline V gives CDR1 SGHTA, CDR2 FQGTGA. V gave up 0 bases and J gave up 8 bases, with 17 bases separating them.

The chain links TRBV7-2 to TRBJ2-3, with D unclear. CDR1 and CDR2 from the germline V gene are SGHTA and FQGNSA. The CDR3 is 13 amino acids. V lost 4 bases to trimming and J lost 2 bases, with 7 bases between them. The CDR3 is CASSSQFTDTQYF. CDR3 DNA: TGTGCCAGCAGCTCTCAATTCACAGATACGCAGTATTTT.

This clone occurred a few times. The CDR3 bases are TGCGCCAGCAGCGCGAACCAGGGGACTGAAGCTTTCTTT. Translating it yields CASSANQGTEAFF. The chain couples TRBV5-1 to TRBJ1-1, with TRBD1 as a possible D gene (6 bases). Trimming cost V 4 bases and J 5 bases, with 12 bases left between them. Germline values: CDR1 SGHRS, CDR2 YFSETQ. The CDR3 spans 13 residues. Full variable domain (missing parts from reference TRBV5-1 and TRBJ1-1): KAGVTQTPRYLIKTRGQQVTLSCSPISGHRSVSWYQQTPGQGLQFLFEYFSETQRNKGNFPGRFSGRQFSNSRSEMNVSTLELGDSALYLCASSANQGTEAFFGQGTRLTVV.

The gene calls are TRBV7-3 and TRBJ2-2, with D possibly matching TRBD1 (6 bases). Between the trimmed V and J ends, which lost 1 base and 2 bases, there was a span of 11 bases. CDR1 is SGHTA, CDR2 FQGTGA, per germline. The CDR3 is 16 residues long. CDR3 bases: TGTGCCAGCAGCTTAAACTCCAGGGGAAACACCGGGGAGCTGTTTTTT. Amino acid sequence: CASSLNSRGNTGELFF.

The table lists this clone with a count of one. CDR3: CASSPEDRGTGNTIYF. In DNA form, the CDR3 reads TGTGCCAGCAGCCCCGAGGACAGGGGGACTGGAAACACCATATATTTT. This chain links TRBV9 with TRBJ1-3; TRBD1 matches 10 bases. The germline V gene has CDR1 SGDLS and CDR2 YYNGEE. V shed 4 bases, J shed 2 bases, and the junction held 6 bases outside the gene matches. The CDR3 has 16 amino acids.

The V call is TRBV29-1, the J call TRBJ2-1, with D unresolved. V dropped 4 bases and J dropped 4 bases, with 11 bases sitting between them. Germline CDR1 is SQVTM and CDR2 is ANQGSEA. The CDR3 sequence is 13 residues long. CDR3 in amino acids: CSVAPTTYNEQFF. In DNA form, the CDR3 reads TGCAGCGTTGCCCCCACTACTTACAATGAGCAGTTCTTC.

The chain links TRBV29-1 to TRBJ2-3, with 14 bases lining up with TRBD2. V lost 7 bases to trimming and J lost 1 base; unmatched junction nucleotides: 7. From germline, CDR1 is SQVTM and CDR2 ANQGSEA. This CDR3 comprises 16 residues. CDR3 in amino acids: CSAAPGLAGGTDTQYF. The CDR3 region has the DNA TGCAGCGCGGCCCCGGGACTAGCGGGAGGCACAGATACGCAGTATTTT.

The table lists this clone with a few counts. V gene TRBV2 combines with J gene TRBJ1-1; no reliable D call. The CDR3 totals 14 residues. V dropped 0 bases and J dropped 0 bases, with 5 bases sitting between them. Germline CDR1 reads SNHLY; CDR2 reads FYNNEI. CDR3 DNA sequence: TGTGCCAGCAGTGAAGCGCCCATGAACACTGAAGCTTTCTTT. Protein sequence: CASSEAPMNTEAFF.

The V and J genes are TRBV7-9 and TRBJ1-1; 10 nucleotides align to TRBD1. CDR1 is SEHNR and CDR2 is FQNEAQ in the germline V gene (reference sequence). The CDR3 has 14 residues. V dropped 2 bases and J dropped 11; count of bases not matched to a gene: 8. This chain's CDR3 is CASSLLGDRGMAFF. The CDR3 nucleotides are TGTGCCAGCAGCTTACTGGGGGACAGGGGTATGGCTTTCTTT.

This clone was detected once. V gene TRBV10-3 combines with J gene TRBJ2-1; D unresolved. The V end was cut by 8 bases, the J end by 3 bases, with 5 bases between. CDR1 is ENHRY and CDR2 is SYGVKD in the germline V gene. The CDR3 is 11 residues long. This chain's CDR3 is CAIGYYNEQFF. CDR3 DNA sequence: TGTGCCATCGGGTACTACAATGAGCAGTTCTTC.